This is a list of T cell receptor beta chains from one sample in a study of identical twins. TCRdb reprocessed the 5' RACE reads via MiXCR and lists one record per CDR3 protein. The repertoire consists of approximately 600,000 distinct CDR3 sequences, with under 8.5% occurring once and the leading ten covering 1.6%. This sample also appeared in a second study, on yellow fever vaccine responses in identical twins.

The sequencing sample was made of PBMCs. The receptors originated from a woman aged 18 to 35 in good health. The CDR3 runs from the conserved cysteine through the conserved F or W. The D gene is left open where the match is weak. Part of the rows lack a size; the others show once, few, many or a class for expanded clones.

TRBD2,TRBV5-1,TRBJ2-7,few,CASSKPGLAGEGQQYF,TGCGCCAGCAGCAAACCGGGACTAGCGGGAGAGGGGCAGCAGTACTTC
NA,TRBV5-1,TRBJ2-1,NA,CASTIGGVPYNEQFF,TGCGCCAGCACCATTGGAGGGGTGCCCTACAATGAGCAGTTCTTC
NA,TRBV7-9,TRBJ1-1,many,CASSFGPPEFF,TGTGCCAGCAGCTTCGGACCGCCCGAGTTCTTT
TRBD2,TRBV20-1,TRBJ2-3,many,CSAPLAGGVDTQYF,TGCAGTGCCCCATTAGCGGGGGGGGTAGATACGCAGTATTTT
NA,TRBV20-1,TRBJ1-1,NA,CSARVFDTEAFF,TGCAGTGCTAGGGTCTTTGACACTGAAGCTTTCTTT
NA,TRBV6-5,TRBJ1-6,NA,CASSYANNSPLHF,TGTGCCAGCAGTTACGCTAATAATTCACCCCTCCACTTT
TRBD1,TRBV27,TRBJ2-1,few,CASSAFLILRQGDNEQFF,TGTGCCAGCAGTGCGTTTCTTATCCTCCGACAGGGTGACAATGAGCAGTTCTTC
NA,TRBV12-3/TRBV12-4,TRBJ2-2,few,CALGVGERTGELFF,TGTGCCCTGGGCGTGGGGGAACGGACCGGGGAGCTGTTTTTT
NA,TRBV10-2,TRBJ2-7,NA,CASTLNQGSSYEQYF,TGCGCCAGCACTCTTAACCAGGGTAGCTCCTACGAGCAGTACTTC
NA,TRBV2,TRBJ2-2,many,CAFIRVERNTGELFF,TGTGCCTTCATTCGGGTGGAGCGGAACACCGGGGAGCTGTTTTTT
TRBD2,TRBV20-1,TRBJ2-1,few,CSARPSGTWKYNEQFF,TGCAGTGCTAGACCAAGCGGGACTTGGAAGTACAATGAGCAGTTCTTC
TRBD1,TRBV11-1,TRBJ1-5,NA,CASSLTTLGGKGANQPQHF,TGTGCCAGCAGCTTGACAACACTAGGGGGAAAGGGGGCTAACCAGCCCCAGCATTTT
TRBD1,TRBV10-3,TRBJ1-2,many,CAISGRTGSNYGYTF,TGTGCCATCAGTGGGAGGACAGGGTCAAACTATGGCTACACCTTC
NA,TRBV12-3/TRBV12-4,TRBJ1-1,many,CASSLADKVQMNTEAFF,TGTGCCAGCAGTTTAGCCGACAAAGTACAGATGAACACTGAAGCTTTCTTT
NA,TRBV9,TRBJ2-5,NA,CASSVAGLEGETQYF,TGTGCCAGCAGCGTAGCTGGGCTAGAGGGAGAGACCCAGTACTTC
TRBD2,TRBV11-1,TRBJ2-1,few,CASSATPGGGAYYNEQFF,TGTGCCAGCAGCGCCACGCCGGGGGGGGGCGCTTACTACAATGAGCAGTTCTTC
NA,TRBV27,TRBJ1-2,NA,CASSLIGRANYGYTF,TGTGCCAGCAGTTTAATTGGTCGAGCTAACTATGGCTACACCTTC
NA,TRBV7-2,TRBJ1-1,few,CASSLQPPGIVGTEAFF,TGTGCCAGCAGCTTACAACCACCAGGGATCGTTGGTACTGAAGCTTTCTTT
NA,TRBV12-3/TRBV12-4,TRBJ2-1,many,CASSPGYEQFF,TGTGCCAGCAGTCCCGGCTATGAGCAGTTCTTC
TRBD2,TRBV12-3/TRBV12-4,TRBJ2-1,many,CASSPNLAGALYEQFF,TGTGCCAGCAGTCCCAATCTAGCGGGGGCGCTTTATGAGCAGTTCTTC
TRBD2,TRBV7-2,TRBJ2-5,few,CASSRRVSGKETQYF,TGTGCCAGCAGCCGCCGGGTTAGCGGGAAGGAGACCCAGTACTTC
NA,TRBV10-2,TRBJ1-2,few,CASSSRGGMNGYTF,TGCGCCAGCAGCTCCCGGGGGGGGATGAATGGCTACACCTTC
TRBD1,TRBV29-1,TRBJ1-2,many,CSVEGQKYGYTF,TGCAGCGTTGAGGGACAGAAATATGGCTACACCTTC
NA,TRBV10-3,TRBJ2-1,few,CAISPSGGKYNEQFF,TGTGCCATCAGCCCCAGCGGAGGGAAATACAATGAGCAGTTCTTC
NA,TRBV25-1,TRBJ1-4,many,CASSHRDLNEKLFF,TGTGCCAGCAGTCACCGGGACCTTAATGAAAAACTGTTTTTT
NA,TRBV10-3,TRBJ2-3,few,CAISSSRLVSDTQYF,TGTGCCATCAGTTCATCCCGACTAGTTTCAGATACGCAGTATTTT
TRBD1,TRBV2,TRBJ2-5,few,CASRGQGVIQETQYF,TGTGCCAGCAGGGGACAGGGGGTGATCCAAGAGACCCAGTACTTC
NA,TRBV9,TRBJ2-5,NA,CASSQRDWIQETQYF,TGTGCCAGCAGCCAACGGGACTGGATCCAAGAGACCCAGTACTTC
NA,TRBV2,TRBJ1-6,NA,CATTGFSSYNSPLHF,TGTGCCACAACAGGGTTCAGCTCCTATAATTCACCCCTCCACTTT
NA,TRBV3-1,TRBJ2-7,NA,CASSPLMDYEQYF,TGTGCCAGCAGTCCTCTAATGGACTACGAGCAGTACTTC
NA,TRBV7-8,TRBJ1-5,few,CASSLEYPKPQHF,TGTGCCAGCAGCTTAGAGTATCCTAAGCCCCAGCATTTT
TRBD1,TRBV12-3/TRBV12-4,TRBJ1-5,many,CASSLGTGGRNQPQHF,TGTGCCAGCAGTTTAGGGACAGGGGGCCGCAATCAGCCCCAGCATTTT
NA,TRBV5-1,TRBJ2-1,many,CASSLSGGDEQFF,TGCGCCAGCAGCTTGAGCGGCGGGGATGAGCAGTTCTTC
NA,TRBV20-1,TRBJ2-6,many,CSASPGANVLTF,TGCAGTGCTAGCCCTGGGGCCAACGTCCTGACTTTC
TRBD2,TRBV5-1,TRBJ2-3,NA,CASSLGGTSADTQYF,TGCGCCAGCAGCTTGGGGGGGACTAGCGCAGATACGCAGTATTTT
TRBD2,TRBV20-1,TRBJ2-1,NA,CSARRLAARLRAYNEQFF,TGCAGTGCTAGGCGACTAGCGGCGAGATTGCGTGCTTACAATGAGCAGTTCTTC
TRBD1,TRBV4-1,TRBJ1-2,NA,CASSRDSTGEGYTF,TGCGCCAGCAGCCGAGATTCCACAGGGGAGGGCTACACCTTC
TRBD2,TRBV5-1,TRBJ2-3,NA,CASSLRDSGSTDTQYF,TGCGCCAGCAGCTTGAGGGATAGCGGGAGCACAGATACGCAGTATTTT
NA,TRBV29-1,TRBJ1-1,few,CSVGGASEAFF,TGCAGCGTTGGGGGGGCATCTGAAGCTTTCTTT
TRBD1,TRBV7-8,TRBJ2-1,many,CASSSPGQFFNEQFF,TGTGCCAGCAGCTCCCCGGGACAGTTCTTCAATGAGCAGTTCTTC
NA,TRBV12-3/TRBV12-4,TRBJ1-1,NA,CASSPVRPVNTEAFF,TGTGCCAGCAGCCCCGTGCGGCCGGTGAACACTGAAGCTTTCTTT
NA,TRBV24-1,TRBJ2-3,many,CATSDPLTDTQYF,TGTGCCACCAGTGACCCCCTTACAGATACGCAGTATTTT
NA,TRBV7-9,TRBJ2-1,many,CASSPVGNEQFF,TGTGCCAGCAGCCCCGTAGGAAATGAGCAGTTCTTC
NA,TRBV10-3,TRBJ1-5,many,CAIRQDRNQPQHF,TGTGCCATCAGACAGGACAGAAATCAGCCCCAGCATTTT
TRBD1,TRBV7-9,TRBJ2-2,NA,CASSVGTGSGELFF,TGTGCCAGCAGCGTCGGGACAGGGAGCGGGGAGCTGTTTTTT
NA,TRBV15,TRBJ1-5,many,CATSRDLGGLGDNQPQHF,TGTGCCACCAGCAGAGATCTCGGGGGGCTAGGCGACAATCAGCCCCAGCATTTT
NA,TRBV3-1,TRBJ2-1,NA,CASSQGGGHLSYNEQFF,TGTGCCAGCAGCCAAGGGGGGGGACACCTCTCCTACAATGAGCAGTTCTTC
NA,TRBV3-1,TRBJ2-5,NA,CASSQEFAGAGETQYF,TGTGCCAGCAGCCAAGAATTCGCCGGGGCGGGAGAGACCCAGTACTTC
TRBD2,TRBV5-1,TRBJ2-3,few,CASSSRRTSGGARTDTQYF,TGCGCCAGCAGCTCCCGCCGGACTAGCGGGGGGGCGAGGACAGATACGCAGTATTTT
TRBD2,TRBV5-1,TRBJ2-5,many,CASREVAGVRETQYF,TGCGCCAGCAGGGAGGTAGCGGGAGTTCGAGAGACCCAGTACTTC
TRBD2,TRBV12-3/TRBV12-4,TRBJ2-2,many,CASSSTGTSGLGGELFF,TGTGCCAGCAGTTCTACCGGGACTAGCGGCCTCGGCGGGGAGCTGTTTTTT
NA,TRBV7-7,TRBJ2-2,NA,CASSLTRGAMTGELFF,TGTGCCAGCAGCCTAACCAGGGGGGCGATGACCGGGGAGCTGTTTTTT
NA,TRBV20-1,TRBJ2-7,NA,CSAIPITGSEQYF,TGCAGTGCTATACCTATAACAGGGTCCGAGCAGTACTTC
NA,TRBV11-3,TRBJ2-5,many,CASSPPTGETQYF,TGTGCCAGCAGCCCCCCCACGGGTGAGACCCAGTACTTC
NA,TRBV4-2,TRBJ2-1,few,CASSQGHVVGDEQFF,TGTGCCAGCAGCCAAGGACATGTGGTGGGGGATGAGCAGTTCTTC
NA,TRBV29-1,TRBJ2-1,many,CSVVGVPLGGYNEQFF,TGCAGCGTTGTGGGGGTTCCCCTCGGGGGTTACAATGAGCAGTTCTTC